The clone carrying this TCR beta chain was counted ten times or more. Its cognate antigen is unknown. V gave up 4 bases and J gave up 0 bases, with 8 bases separating them. Per germline, CDR1 SGHRS and CDR2 YFSETQ. This CDR3 is 13 amino acids long. This sample is drawn from a study of CD8+CD57+ T cells in acquired aplastic anemia. Study as a whole: Average DNA yield from sorted CD4+ and CD8+ cells was about 3 ug.

Findings of the study overall: Patients shared 25 to 35 CD8+ CDR3 sequences with controls. Researchers reported that CD8+ Simpson's diversity was not significantly different in patients versus controls.

TCR beta VDJ and CDR3 profiling used genomic DNA as template. MiXCR, run by TCRdb on the reads, gives a single entry per CDR3 protein. The data show roughly 130,000 distinct CDR3 sequences, with 48% seen just once and 2% to 3% held by the top ten. The receptor was derived from a human donor in good health, serving as a control. Input material: sorted CD4+, CD8+, or CD8+CD57+ T cells (not recorded which) from PBMCs. The chain has TRBV5-1 and TRBJ2-7; D is undetermined. CDR3 nucleotide sequence: TGCGCCAGCAGCCCCGGGCACTCCTACGAGCAGTACTTC. Translation gives CASSPGHSYEQYF.